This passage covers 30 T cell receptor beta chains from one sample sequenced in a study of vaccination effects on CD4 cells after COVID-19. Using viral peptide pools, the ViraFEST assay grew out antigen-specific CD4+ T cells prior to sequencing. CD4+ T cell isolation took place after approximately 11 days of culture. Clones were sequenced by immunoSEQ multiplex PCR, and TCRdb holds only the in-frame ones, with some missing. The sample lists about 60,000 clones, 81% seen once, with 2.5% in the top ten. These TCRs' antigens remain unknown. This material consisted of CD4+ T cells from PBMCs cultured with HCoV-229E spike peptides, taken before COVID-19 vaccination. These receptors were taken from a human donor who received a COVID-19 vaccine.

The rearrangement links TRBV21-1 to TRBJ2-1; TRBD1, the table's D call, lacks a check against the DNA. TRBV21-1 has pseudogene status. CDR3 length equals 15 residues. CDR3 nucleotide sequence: TGTGCCAGCAGCCCCTCGGGGACAGTGGACAATGAGCAGTTCTTC. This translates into CASSPSGTVDNEQFF.

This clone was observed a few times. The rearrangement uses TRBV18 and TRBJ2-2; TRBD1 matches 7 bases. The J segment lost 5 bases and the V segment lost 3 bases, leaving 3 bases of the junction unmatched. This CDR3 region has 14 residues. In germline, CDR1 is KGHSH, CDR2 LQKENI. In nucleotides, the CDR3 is TGTGCCAGCTCACCGCAGGGGGATACCGGGGAGCTGTTTTTT. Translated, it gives CASSPQGDTGELFF.

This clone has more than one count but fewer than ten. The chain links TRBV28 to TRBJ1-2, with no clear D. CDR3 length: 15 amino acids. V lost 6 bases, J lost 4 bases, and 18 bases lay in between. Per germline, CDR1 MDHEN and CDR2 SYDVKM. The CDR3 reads CASRPAGRTSYGYTF. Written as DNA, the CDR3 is TGTGCCAGCAGACCCGCGGGGAGAACCTCCTATGGCTACACCTTC.

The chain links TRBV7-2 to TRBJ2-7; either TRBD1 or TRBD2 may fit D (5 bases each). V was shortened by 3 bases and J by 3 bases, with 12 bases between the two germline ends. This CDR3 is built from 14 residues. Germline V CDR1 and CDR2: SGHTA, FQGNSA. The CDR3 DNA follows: TGTGCCAGCAGCTTGAAGGGACGAAACTACGAGCAGTACGTC. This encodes CASSLKGRNYEQYV.

This CDR3 reads CASSETSNYGYTF. CDR3 coding DNA: TGCGCCAGCAGTGAGACGAGTAACTATGGCTACACCTTC. This chain uses TRBV10-2 with TRBJ1-2; D gene uncertain. The CDR3 loop spans 13 amino acids. Trimming removed 2 bases at V and 1 base at J, with 5 bases between. Germline CDR1 WSHSY, CDR2 SAAADI.

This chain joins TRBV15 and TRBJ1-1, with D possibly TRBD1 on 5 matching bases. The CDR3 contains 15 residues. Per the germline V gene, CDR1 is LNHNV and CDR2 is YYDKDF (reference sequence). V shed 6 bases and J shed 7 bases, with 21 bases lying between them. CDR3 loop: CATRRPAWGGLEAFF. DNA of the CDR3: TGTGCCACCAGGAGACCGGCCTGGGGCGGGCTTGAAGCTTTCTTT.

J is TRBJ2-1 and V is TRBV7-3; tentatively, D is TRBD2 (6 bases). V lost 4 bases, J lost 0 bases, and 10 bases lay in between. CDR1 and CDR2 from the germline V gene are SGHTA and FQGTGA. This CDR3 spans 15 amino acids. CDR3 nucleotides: TGTGCCAGCAGCTCCTCGACTAGCTCCTACAATGAGCAGTTCTTC. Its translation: CASSSSTSSYNEQFF.

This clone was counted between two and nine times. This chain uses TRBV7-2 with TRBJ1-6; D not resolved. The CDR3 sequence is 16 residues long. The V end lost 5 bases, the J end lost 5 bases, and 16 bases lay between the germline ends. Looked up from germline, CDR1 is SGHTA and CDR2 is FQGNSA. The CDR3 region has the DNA TGTGCCAGCAGCCTAGACCCGGGCAGGAATAATTCACCCCTCCACTTT. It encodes CASSLDPGRNNSPLHF.

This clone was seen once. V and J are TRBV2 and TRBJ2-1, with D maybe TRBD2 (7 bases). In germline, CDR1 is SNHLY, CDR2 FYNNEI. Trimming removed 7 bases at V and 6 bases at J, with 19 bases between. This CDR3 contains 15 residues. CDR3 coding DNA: TGTGCCAGCAATCTCATTGGCGGGGGCCTCAATGAGCAGTTCTTC. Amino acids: CASNLIGGGLNEQFF.

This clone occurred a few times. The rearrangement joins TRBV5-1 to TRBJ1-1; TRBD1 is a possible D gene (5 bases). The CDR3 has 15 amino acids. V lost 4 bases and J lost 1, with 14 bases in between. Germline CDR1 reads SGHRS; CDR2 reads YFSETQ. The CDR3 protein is CASSPGDGQNTEAFF. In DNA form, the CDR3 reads TGCGCCAGCAGCCCGGGGGACGGACAGAACACTGAAGCTTTCTTT.

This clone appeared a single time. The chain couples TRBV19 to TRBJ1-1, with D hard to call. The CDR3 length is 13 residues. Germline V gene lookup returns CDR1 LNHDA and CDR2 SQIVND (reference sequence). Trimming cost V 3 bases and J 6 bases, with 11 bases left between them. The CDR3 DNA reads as TGTGCCAGTAGTATTGAAGGGAGGTCTGAAGCTTTCTTT. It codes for CASSIEGRSEAFF.

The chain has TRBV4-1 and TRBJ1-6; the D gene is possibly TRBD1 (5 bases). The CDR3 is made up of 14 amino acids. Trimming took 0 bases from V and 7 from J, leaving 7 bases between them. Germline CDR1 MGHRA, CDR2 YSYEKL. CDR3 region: CASSQEAGNSPLHF. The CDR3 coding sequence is TGCGCCAGCAGCCAAGAGGCAGGGAATTCACCCCTCCACTTT.

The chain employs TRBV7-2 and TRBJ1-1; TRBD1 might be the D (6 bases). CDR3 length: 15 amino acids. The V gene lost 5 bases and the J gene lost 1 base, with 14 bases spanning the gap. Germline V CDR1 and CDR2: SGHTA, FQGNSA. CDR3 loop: CASSRGGGGNTEAFF. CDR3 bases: TGTGCCAGCAGCAGAGGGGGGGGAGGGAACACTGAAGCTTTCTTT.

Here the CDR3 DNA reads TGTGCCAGCAGCTCAGGACAGGGGGCTAATGAAAAACTGTTTTTT. Translation gives CASSSGQGANEKLFF. The V gene is TRBV7-2, the J gene TRBJ1-4; 10 bases line up with TRBD1. V shed 4 bases and J 3 bases; nucleotides not matched to a gene: 2. CDR1 SGHTA and CDR2 FQGNSA come from the germline V gene. This CDR3 is built from 15 residues.

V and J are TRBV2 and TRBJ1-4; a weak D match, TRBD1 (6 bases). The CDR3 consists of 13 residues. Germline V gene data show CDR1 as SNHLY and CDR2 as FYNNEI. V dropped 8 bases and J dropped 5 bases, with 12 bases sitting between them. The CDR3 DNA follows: TGTGCCAGCCTCAGGGGCCAGAATGAAAAACTGTTTTTT. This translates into CASLRGQNEKLFF.

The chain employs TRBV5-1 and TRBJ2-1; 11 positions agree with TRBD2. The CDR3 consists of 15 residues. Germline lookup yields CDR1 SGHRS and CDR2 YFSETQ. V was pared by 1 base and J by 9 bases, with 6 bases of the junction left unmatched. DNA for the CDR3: TGCGCCAGCAGCTTGACTAGCGGGGGCCCGATTGAGCAGTTCTTC. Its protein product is CASSLTSGGPIEQFF.

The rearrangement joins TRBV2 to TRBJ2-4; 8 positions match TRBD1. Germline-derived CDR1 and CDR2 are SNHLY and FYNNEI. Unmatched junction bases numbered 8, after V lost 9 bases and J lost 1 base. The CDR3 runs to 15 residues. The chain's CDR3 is CASHQGALAKNIQYF. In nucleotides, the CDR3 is TGTGCCAGTCATCAGGGGGCGCTGGCCAAAAACATTCAGTACTTC.

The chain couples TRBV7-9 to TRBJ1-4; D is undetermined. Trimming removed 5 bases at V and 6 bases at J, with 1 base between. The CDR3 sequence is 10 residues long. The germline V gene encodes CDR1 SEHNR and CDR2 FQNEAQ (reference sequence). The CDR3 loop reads CASSHEKLFF. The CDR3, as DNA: TGTGCCAGCAGCCATGAAAAACTGTTTTTT.

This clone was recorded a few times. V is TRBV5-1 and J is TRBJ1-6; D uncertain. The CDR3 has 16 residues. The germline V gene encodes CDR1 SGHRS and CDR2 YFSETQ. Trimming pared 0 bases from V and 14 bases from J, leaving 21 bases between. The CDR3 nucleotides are TGCGCCAGCAGCTTGGAGTCAGCCCATAGCGGGCGGTCCCTCCACTTT. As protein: CASSLESAHSGRSLHF.

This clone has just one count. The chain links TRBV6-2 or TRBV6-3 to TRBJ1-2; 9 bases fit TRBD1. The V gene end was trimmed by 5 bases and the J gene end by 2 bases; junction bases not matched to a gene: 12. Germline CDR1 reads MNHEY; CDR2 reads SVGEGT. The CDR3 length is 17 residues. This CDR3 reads CASSQGQGKLSNYGYTF. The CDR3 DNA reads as TGTGCCAGCAGTCAGGGACAGGGAAAGTTATCAAACTATGGCTACACCTTC.

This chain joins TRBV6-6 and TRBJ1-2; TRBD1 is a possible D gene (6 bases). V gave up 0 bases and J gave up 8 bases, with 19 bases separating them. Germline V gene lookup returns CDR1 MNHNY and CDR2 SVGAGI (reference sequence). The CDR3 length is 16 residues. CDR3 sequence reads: CASSYSMGRGVTGYTF. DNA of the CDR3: TGTGCCAGCAGTTACTCGATGGGCAGGGGAGTTACCGGCTACACCTTC.

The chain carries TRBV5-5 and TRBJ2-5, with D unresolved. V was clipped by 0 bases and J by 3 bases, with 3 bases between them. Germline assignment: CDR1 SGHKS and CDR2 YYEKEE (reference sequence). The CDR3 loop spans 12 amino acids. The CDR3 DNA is TGTGCCAGCAGCTTGGGTAAAGAGACCCAGTACTTC. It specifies CASSLGKETQYF.

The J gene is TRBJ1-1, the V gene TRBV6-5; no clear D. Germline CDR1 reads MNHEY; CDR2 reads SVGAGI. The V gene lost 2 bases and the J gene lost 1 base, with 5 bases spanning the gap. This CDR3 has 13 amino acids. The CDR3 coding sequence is TGTGCCAGCAGTTACACGGGGAACACTGAAGCTTTCTTT. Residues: CASSYTGNTEAFF.

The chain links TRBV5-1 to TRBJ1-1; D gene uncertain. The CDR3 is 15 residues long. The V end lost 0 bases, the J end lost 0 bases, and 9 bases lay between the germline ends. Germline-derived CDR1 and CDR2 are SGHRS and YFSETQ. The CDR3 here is CASSLEAGLNTEAFF. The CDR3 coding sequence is TGCGCCAGCAGCTTGGAGGCGGGCTTGAACACTGAAGCTTTCTTT.

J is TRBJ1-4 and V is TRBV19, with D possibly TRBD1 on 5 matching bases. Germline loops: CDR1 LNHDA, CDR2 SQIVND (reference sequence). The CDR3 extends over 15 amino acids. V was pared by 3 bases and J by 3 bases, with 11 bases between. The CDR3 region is CASSIAAGSNEKLFF. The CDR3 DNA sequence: TGTGCCAGTAGTATCGCGGCAGGGTCTAATGAAAAACTGTTTTTT.

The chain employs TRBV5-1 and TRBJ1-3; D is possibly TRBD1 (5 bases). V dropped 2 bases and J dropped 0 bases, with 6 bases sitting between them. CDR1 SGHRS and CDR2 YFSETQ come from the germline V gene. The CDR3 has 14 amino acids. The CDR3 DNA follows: TGCGCCAGCAGCTTCGGGACCTCTGGAAACACCATATATTTT. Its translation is CASSFGTSGNTIYF. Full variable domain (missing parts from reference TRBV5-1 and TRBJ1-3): KAGVTQTPRYLIKTRGQQVTLSCSPISGHRSVSWYQQTPGQGLQFLFEYFSETQRNKGNFPGRFSGRQFSNSRSEMNVSTLELGDSALYLCASSFGTSGNTIYFGEGSWLTVV.

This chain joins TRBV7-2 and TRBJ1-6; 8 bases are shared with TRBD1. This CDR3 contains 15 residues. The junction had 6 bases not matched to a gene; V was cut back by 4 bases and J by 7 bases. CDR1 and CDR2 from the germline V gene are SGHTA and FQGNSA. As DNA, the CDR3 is TGTGCCAGCAGCTCCTCCGGGACAGGAAATTCACCCCTCCACTTT. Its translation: CASSSSGTGNSPLHF.

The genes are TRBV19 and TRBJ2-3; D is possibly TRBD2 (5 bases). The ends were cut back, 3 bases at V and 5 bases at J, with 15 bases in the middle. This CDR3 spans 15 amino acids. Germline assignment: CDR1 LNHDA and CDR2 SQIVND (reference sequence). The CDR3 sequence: CASSITTPGLDTQYF. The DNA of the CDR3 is TGTGCCAGTAGTATTACTACCCCGGGATTAGATACGCAGTATTTT.

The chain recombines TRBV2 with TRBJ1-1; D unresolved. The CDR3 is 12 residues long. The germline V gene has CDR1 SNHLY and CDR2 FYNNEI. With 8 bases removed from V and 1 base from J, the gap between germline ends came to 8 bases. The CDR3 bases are TGTGCCAGCTCGGAGGGGAACACTGAAGCTTTCTTT. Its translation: CASSEGNTEAFF.

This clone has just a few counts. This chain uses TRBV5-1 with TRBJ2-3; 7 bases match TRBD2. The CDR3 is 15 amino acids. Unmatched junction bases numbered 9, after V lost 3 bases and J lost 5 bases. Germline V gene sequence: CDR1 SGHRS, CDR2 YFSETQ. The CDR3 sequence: CASSSRWSGEDTQYF. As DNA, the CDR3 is TGCGCCAGCAGCTCCCGTTGGAGCGGGGAAGATACGCAGTATTTT.